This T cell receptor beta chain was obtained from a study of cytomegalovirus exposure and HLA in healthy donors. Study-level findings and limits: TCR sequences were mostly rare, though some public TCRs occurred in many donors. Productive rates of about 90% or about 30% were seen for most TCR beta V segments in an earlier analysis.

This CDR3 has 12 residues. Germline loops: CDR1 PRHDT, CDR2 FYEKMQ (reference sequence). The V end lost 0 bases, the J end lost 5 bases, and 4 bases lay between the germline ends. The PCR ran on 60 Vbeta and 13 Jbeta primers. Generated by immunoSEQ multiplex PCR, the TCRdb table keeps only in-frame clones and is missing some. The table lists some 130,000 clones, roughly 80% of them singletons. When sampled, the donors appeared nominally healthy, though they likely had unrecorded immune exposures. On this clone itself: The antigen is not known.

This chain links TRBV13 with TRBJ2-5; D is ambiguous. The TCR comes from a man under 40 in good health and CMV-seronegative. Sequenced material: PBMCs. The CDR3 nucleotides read TGTGCCAGCAGCTTAGGCTTGGAGACCCAGTACTTC. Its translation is CASSLGLETQYF.